This T cell receptor (beta chain) was recovered during a study of blood T cell repertoires in COVID-19 (dated by TCRdb to about 2020). With respect to the entire study: The collaborator samples originated in the United States, Italy and Spain and spanned the acute and convalescent phases of COVID-19. The prospective study material was composed of cDNA or gDNA derived from T cells, B-cell-depleted T cells, or PBMCs. The dataset comprised deeply sampled blood TCRbeta repertoires from subjects exposed to, actively infected with, or recovered from COVID-19. The repertoires were made available in a free public database intended to serve as a resource for research on the immune response to SARS-CoV-2. The samples were drawn from the first 160 participants of the ongoing ImmuneRACE study and from 1,254 subjects provided by 6 global collaborators. Nearly every sample came with metadata listing a de-identified subject ID, COVID-19 status, age in years and sex. Where HLA class I and class II types were available, the types were taken from metadata supplied by the sample provider, not from assay-based typing. The study at large found these results: The quantity of clinical and demographic metadata differed by source and by participant and was supplied without curation.

For this clone: Its antigen is not yet known. It has no much larger one-base neighbor in the sample; base qualities were not kept.

Trimming removed 4 bases from V and 5 bases from J; the gene matches leave 9 bases unexplained. Looking up the germline V gene yields CDR1 SGDLS and CDR2 YYNGEE. The CDR3 measures 15 amino acids from cysteine to phenylalanine. Only the CDR3 DNA is retained, 45 bases long and in frame from the first base. TCRbeta CDR3 regions were amplified from genomic DNA by means of the immunoSEQ Assay, a bias-controlled multiplex PCR. The study's own analysis went as follows. The number of nucleated cells in each sample was estimated from the amplification of reference gene primers within the assay. To quantify the absolute abundance of each unique TCRbeta CDR3 rearrangement, sequence reads were collapsed and filtered. For each sample, productive Simpson clonality was calculated as the square root of Simpson's diversity index across productive rearrangements. Sourced from immuneACCESS, this table was stored by TCRdb with only in-frame sequences that have V and J called. A share of the clones is absent; for the studies checked, an unresolved V gene accounts for under half, and the remainder has no known explanation. The DNA gave D and trimming, while V, J and clone size come from that table. This sample comprises 200,000 to 300,000 clones, about 83% of them detected only once. The ten biggest clones cover less than 6.5% of the sample.

Whole blood was collected in K2EDTA tubes by collaborating institutions according to the institutions' own protocols. For TCRbeta analysis, collaborator samples were shipped as frozen whole blood, as isolated PBMCs, or as DNA extracted from either sample type. Sequenced material: peripheral blood. This TCR came from a human donor in a cohort sampled during active COVID-19. The V and J segments used are TRBV9 and TRBJ1-5; 7 bases in between match TRBD1. The nucleotide sequence reads TGTGCCAGCAGCCCTACGGGACAGCCCGATCAGCCCCAGCATTTT. This yields the protein CASSPTGQPDQPQHF. With the portions outside the CDR3 filled from the reference TRBV9 and TRBJ1-5 genes, the complete variable region becomes DSGVTQTPKHLITATGQRVTLRCSPRSGDLSVYWYQQSLDQGLQFLIQYYNGEERAKGNILERFSAQQFPDLHSELNLSSLELGDSALYFCASSPTGQPDQPQHFGDGTRLSIL.